These T cell receptor beta chains were read from a single sample in a study of shared clonotypes between healthy human individuals. TCRdb's copy holds only in-frame clones and misses some; the assay was immunoSEQ multiplex PCR. The table includes about 2.3 million clones, about 92% detected once. Sequencing input: naive CD4+ T cells from PBMCs. All receptors derive from a man between 18 and 29 years old in good health. Some clones in this sample may be carry-over from other donors' samples. CDR3s include the opening cysteine and the closing phenylalanine or tryptophan. The D gene is left open where the match is weak. Only part of the rows carry a size: once, few, many, or a class if the clone is expanded.

v_call	d_call	clone_size	j_call	cdr3_nt	cdr3_aa
TRBV2	NA	NA	TRBJ1-4	TGTGCCAGCAGTGATTGGCCAGGCAATGAAAAACTGTTTTTT	CASSDWPGNEKLFF
TRBV28	TRBD2	NA	TRBJ2-2	TGTGCCAGCAGTTTCCTTGGACTAGCGGGCGTGAAGCACACCGGGGAGCTGTTTTTT	CASSFLGLAGVKHTGELFF
TRBV5-6	TRBD1	NA	TRBJ2-1	TGTGCCAGCCAATCCAGGGGGACAGGTTATTACAATGAGCAGTTCTTC	CASQSRGTGYYNEQFF
TRBV7-2	NA	NA	TRBJ1-5	TGTGCCAGCACCCCGGGGGGGGCATTCAATCAGCCCCAGCATTTT	CASTPGGAFNQPQHF
TRBV14	TRBD2	NA	TRBJ2-3	TGTGCCAGCAGCCAAGGTGGGGCAAGACTAGCGGTGAGCACAGATACGCAGTATTTT	CASSQGGARLAVSTDTQYF
TRBV28	NA	NA	TRBJ2-7	TGTGCCAGCAGTTTATACTTGGGGAACGAGCAGTACTTC	CASSLYLGNEQYF
TRBV5-1	NA	NA	TRBJ2-1	TGCGCCAGAGGGGATAGCATTTGTGAGCAGTTCTTC	CARGDSICEQFF
TRBV18	TRBD1	NA	TRBJ1-2	TGTGCCAGCTCCCCACCCCGGGACAGGGGGAATAATGGCTACACCTTC	CASSPPRDRGNNGYTF
TRBV4-3	NA	NA	TRBJ1-1	TGCGCCAGCAGCCGCCAGTCGGACGGTTACACTGAAGCTTTCTTT	CASSRQSDGYTEAFF
TRBV28	TRBD2	NA	TRBJ2-1	TGTGCCAGCAGTTTCTCGAGCGGGAGGGGGTCCTACAATGAGCAGTTCTTC	CASSFSSGRGSYNEQFF
TRBV7-3	NA	NA	TRBJ2-1	TGTGCCAGCAGCTTGCTCTCTCAGCCCTCCTACAATGAGCAGTTCTTC	CASSLLSQPSYNEQFF
TRBV29-1	TRBD2	NA	TRBJ2-5	TGCAGCGCCTACCGGGGGGGGGAGACCCAGTACTTC	CSAYRGGETQYF
TRBV12-5	NA	NA	TRBJ2-5	TGTGCTAGTGGTGACAGGAATAAAGAGACCCAGTACTTC	CASGDRNKETQYF
TRBV29-1	NA	NA	TRBJ1-1	TGCAGCGGGGGGGGTTATAGGACTGAAGCTTTCTTT	CSGGGYRTEAFF
TRBV5-1	NA	once	TRBJ1-2	TGCGCCAGCAGCTCAGACGGGGGCGGTAACTATGGCTACACCTTC	CASSSDGGGNYGYTF
TRBV10-3	TRBD2	once	TRBJ2-2	TGTGCCATCAGAGGACTAGCCGTAACCGGCGGGGAGCTGTTTTTT	CAIRGLAVTGGELFF
TRBV19	NA	once	TRBJ2-3	TGTGCCAGTAACGGCCGGCCCCCAGATACGCAGTATTTT	CASNGRPPDTQYF
TRBV28	NA	NA	TRBJ1-2	TGTGCCAGCAGTTTACCCACCCTGGGTGGCTACACCTTC	CASSLPTLGGYTF
TRBV25-1	NA	NA	TRBJ1-4	TGTGCCAGCAGTGAATGGGATGAAAAACTGTTTTTT	CASSEWDEKLFF
TRBV6-1	TRBD1	NA	TRBJ1-1	TGTGCCAGCAGTGTACAGGGGAGAAACACTGAAGCTTTCTTT	CASSVQGRNTEAFF
TRBV2	TRBD1	NA	TRBJ2-2	TGTGCCGGGGCCCCGGGACAGGGGTACACCGGGGAGCTGTTTTTT	CAGAPGQGYTGELFF
TRBV7-9	NA	NA	TRBJ2-5	TGTGCCAGCAGCCAAACTGGGGAGACCCAGTACTTC	CASSQTGETQYF
TRBV9	NA	NA	TRBJ2-5	TGTGCCAGCAGCGTAGCCCGGACTGCCGGAGAGACCCAGTACTTC	CASSVARTAGETQYF
TRBV7-9	NA	NA	TRBJ1-4	TGTGCCAGCAGCTTAACGAGGGGAACTAATGAAAAACTGTTTTTT	CASSLTRGTNEKLFF
TRBV29-1	NA	NA	TRBJ1-2	TGCAGCGTCGTAATCAGGAATAACTATGGCTACACCTTC	CSVVIRNNYGYTF
TRBV19	TRBD1	NA	TRBJ2-2	TGTGCCAGTAGTACAAGACCGGGACAGACGAACACCGGGGAGCTGTTTTTT	CASSTRPGQTNTGELFF
TRBV6-5	TRBD1	NA	TRBJ1-1	TGTGCCAGCAGACTCAACAGGGGGCGGACTGAAGCTTTCTTT	CASRLNRGRTEAFF
TRBV2	NA	NA	TRBJ2-7	TGTGCCAGCAGCGAATTACAGGGCTACGAGCAGTACTTC	CASSELQGYEQYF
TRBV5-4	TRBD2	once	TRBJ2-1	TGTGCCAGCAGCACCCTACTAGCGGGAGGCAATGAGCAGTTCTTC	CASSTLLAGGNEQFF
TRBV25-1	NA	NA	TRBJ1-2	TGTGCCAGCAGTTCCCAGGGGAGGAACTATGGCTACACCTTC	CASSSQGRNYGYTF
TRBV2	NA	NA	TRBJ1-5	TGTGCCAGCAGTGAGGTCCCCGACGGACAGCCCCAGCATTTT	CASSEVPDGQPQHF
TRBV30	NA	NA	TRBJ1-2	TGTGCCTGGAGCTCGGGACTTCCCTATGGCTACACCTTC	CAWSSGLPYGYTF
TRBV18	NA	NA	TRBJ2-1	TGTGCCAGCTCACGGCTTGGGAAGGAATACAATGAGCAGTTCTTC	CASSRLGKEYNEQFF
TRBV7-9	NA	NA	TRBJ1-1	TGTGCCAGCACCAACCCGGACACTGAAGCTTTCTTT	CASTNPDTEAFF
TRBV6-1	TRBD2	NA	TRBJ2-7	TGTGCCAGCAGTGCGACTAGCGGGAGCTCCTACGAGCAGTACTTC	CASSATSGSSYEQYF
TRBV6-1	NA	NA	TRBJ2-4	TGTGCCAGCAGTGAAGGGACGATAAAGGGCAGGGCGTCCAAAAACATTCAGTACTTC	CASSEGTIKGRASKNIQYF
TRBV19	NA	few	TRBJ1-5	TGTGCCAGTAGCGGTACTCGACAGGGCAATCAGCCCCAGCATTTT	CASSGTRQGNQPQHF
TRBV10-2	NA	NA	TRBJ1-5	TGCGCCAGCAGTGAGAATATTGACCAGCCCCAGCATTTT	CASSENIDQPQHF
TRBV5-1	NA	NA	TRBJ1-1	TGCGCCAGCAGCGGGACGACAGTGGGCACTGAAGCTTTCTTT	CASSGTTVGTEAFF
TRBV5-6	NA	NA	TRBJ1-2	TGTGCCAGCAGCTTGCCGGAATTATATGGCTACACCTTC	CASSLPELYGYTF
TRBV6-5	NA	NA	TRBJ2-2	TGTGCCGCGACTCGGGGTGGAGGGACCGGGGAGCTGTTTTTT	CAATRGGGTGELFF
TRBV11-1	NA	NA	TRBJ2-3	TGTGCCAGCAGCTTAGCCCAGACCACAGATACGCAGTATTTT	CASSLAQTTDTQYF
TRBV7-3	NA	NA	TRBJ2-5	TGTGCCAGCAGCTTAGGGCAAATGGGGGAGACCCAGTACTTC	CASSLGQMGETQYF
TRBV9	NA	NA	TRBJ2-6	TGTGCCAGCAGCGTAGTAGCAGGGACTGGGGCCAACGTCCTGACTTTC	CASSVVAGTGANVLTF
TRBV10-3	NA	NA	TRBJ2-7	TGTGCCATCAGTGGACAGGTAAACGGGGAGCAGTACTTC	CAISGQVNGEQYF
TRBV28	NA	NA	TRBJ2-3	TGTGCCAGCAGTTTACAGATGGACCGGGGAGATACGCAGTATTTT	CASSLQMDRGDTQYF
TRBV18	NA	NA	TRBJ2-7	TGTGCCAGCTCACCGCGGGACTCTCGAGCCTACGAGCAGTACTTC	CASSPRDSRAYEQYF
TRBV10-1	NA	NA	TRBJ1-1	TGCGCCAGCAGTGAGTCATCGGAGAACACTGAAGCTTTCTTT	CASSESSENTEAFF
TRBV5-1	NA	NA	TRBJ1-4	TGCGCCAGCAGCGAACAGGGTAATGAAAAACTGTTTTTT	CASSEQGNEKLFF
TRBV2	TRBD2	NA	TRBJ2-4	TGTGCCAGCACGGCCCAGCGGGAGAACATTCAGTACTTC	CASTAQRENIQYF
TRBV4-1	NA	NA	TRBJ1-1	TGCGCCAGCAGAGTGACACAGGGTAAATACGCTGAAGCTTTCTTT	CASRVTQGKYAEAFF
TRBV2	NA	NA	TRBJ1-5	TGTGCCAGCAGCCGAGAGGGGGGGCTGGGACAGCCCCAGCATTTT	CASSREGGLGQPQHF
TRBV18	NA	few	TRBJ1-1	TGTGCCAGCTCACCAATGGACGGGGGCGGCGGCACTGAAGCTTTCTTT	CASSPMDGGGGTEAFF
TRBV2	TRBD1	NA	TRBJ1-1	TGTGCCACCAGGGGACAGGAGAACACTGAAGCTTTCTTT	CATRGQENTEAFF
TRBV30	NA	NA	TRBJ1-2	TGTGCCTGGAGTCTCGGAGTGGACCCGATGCGAGGCTACACCTTC	CAWSLGVDPMRGYTF
TRBV18	NA	NA	TRBJ2-7	TGTGCCAGCTCACCACCGGCAGGGAGCTACGAGCAGTACTTC	CASSPPAGSYEQYF
TRBV15	TRBD1	NA	TRBJ2-2	TGTGCCACCAGCAGAGGACCCTTCAGGGGGCAATCCGGGGAGCTGTTTTTT	CATSRGPFRGQSGELFF
TRBV6-5	TRBD1	NA	TRBJ1-2	TGTGCCAGCAGTCTAAACAGGGGGGGCAATGGCTACACCTTC	CASSLNRGGNGYTF
TRBV4-3	TRBD1	NA	TRBJ1-1	TGCGCCAGCAGCCAAAGGGACAGGAACACTGAAGCTTTCTTT	CASSQRDRNTEAFF
TRBV5-6	NA	NA	TRBJ1-3	TGTGCCAGCAGCTTGGAAGGGATCGGAAACACCATATATTTT	CASSLEGIGNTIYF